This TCR delta chain was recovered during a study of DNA immune sequencing with unique molecular identifiers (dated by TCRdb to 2020 to 2022). About the investigation overall: Using immunomagnetic cell separation, gammadelta T cells were enriched from buffy coats, and the genomic DNA of these cells was sequenced. Fluorescence-activated cell sorting was used to enrich gammadelta T cells from PBMC of fewer than 11 healthy individuals. To compare enriched with non-enriched material, approximately 99 ng of enriched gammadelta T-cell DNA and roughly 0.99 ug of non-enriched PBMC DNA were sequenced. All donors were healthy individuals, and ten of the donors were profiled using sorted gammadelta T cells from peripheral blood. The study developed and validated an ultrasensitive DNA-based TRD repertoire sequencing method using PCR-introduced unique molecular identifiers. The method was checked using synthetic reference molecules and blood samples from healthy people. Study-wide findings and limitations: Novel TRD sequences not targeted by the primers cannot be detected by the primer-based approach. TRD repertoire diversity varied between healthy donors, with several donors highly oligoclonal where top 5 clonotypes exceeded half of productive molecules. Among clonotypes in healthy donors, TRDV2 paired with TRDJ1 was identified as the most common TRD rearrangement.

The CDR3 measures 17 amino acids from cysteine to phenylalanine. Here the CDR3 DNA is all that survives: 51 bases in frame from base 1. There are many counts of this clone. What this receptor recognizes is not known. No base-level quality is on record; no much larger clone is a single base apart. The library was generated by multiplex PCR. A 32-plex assay, with primers for all 8 TRDV and 4 TRDJ genes spanning the CDR3, was used to amplify the genomic DNA. A 12-nucleotide UMI was introduced during 3 barcoding PCR cycles, after which a second PCR was performed with Illumina adapter primers. AMPure XP beads were used for library purification, and library quality was checked on a Fragment Analyzer with the HS NGS Fragment kit. An Illumina MiniSeq mid-output kit with roughly 20% PhiX and 150 cycles of paired-end reads was used for sequencing. As for how the authors treated the data: Reads were processed with MIGEC version 1.2.9 to group reads by UMI and build error-corrected consensus sequences. Post-processing used modified VDJtools version 1.2.1 scripts and the tcR R package. Clones were re-identified by TCRdb from the public reads with CATT, and rows with the same DNA were merged. The V and J calls here are based on TCRdb, not the publication. The sample data list about 1,500 delta-chain clones, and 9.5% to 15% of these were observed just once. Clones ranked in the top ten supply approximately 54% of the sample.

The sequence was collected from a human donor in good health. Although no V gene was called, TRDJ1 is the J gene; the D call of TRDD3 is as the table states it, not checked on the DNA. Sample: gamma-delta T cells enriched from blood buffy coat, or unenriched PBMCs (not recorded which). Here the CDR3 is given as CALGGRRTGGYNRRLIF. The nucleotide sequence is TGTGCTCTTGGGGGGAGGCGGACTGGGGGATACAATCGGAGACTCATCTTT.